A single sample gave rise to the 7 T cell receptor beta chains below, sequenced in a study of T cells in Graves' hyperthyroidism and ophthalmopathy. Amplification of TCR beta CDR3 regions used RNA as the template. An initial round of RT-PCR targeting the TCR CDR3 relied on the HTBI primer set. In TCRdb, the multiplex PCR reads were re-called with MiXCR into one record per CDR3 protein. The sample lists around 350,000 distinct CDR3 sequences; roughly 15% were seen once. Source material: blood. These receptors originate from a woman aged 60-70 years with Graves' ophthalmopathy.

Many counts were recorded for this clonotype. The genes are TRBV28 and TRBJ2-7; TRBD1 is a possible D gene (6 bases). V lost 3 bases, J lost 6 bases, and 12 bases lay in between. There are 13 residues in the CDR3. The germline gives CDR1 MDHEN, CDR2 SYDVKM. Here the CDR3 DNA reads TGTGCCAGCAGTTTTGTACAGGGCGGCGAGCAGTACTTC. It translates to CASSFVQGGEQYF.

In its sample, this clonotype was seen many times. V gene TRBV9 combines with J gene TRBJ2-7, with TRBD2 matching 7 bases. CDR3 length: 13 residues. The J segment lost 3 bases and the V segment lost 3 bases, leaving 3 bases of the junction unmatched. CDR1 and CDR2 (germline): SGDLS, YYNGEE. The DNA for the CDR3 is TGTGCCAGCAGCGCCGGGACTAACTACGAGCAGTACTTC. Encoded protein: CASSAGTNYEQYF.

The CDR3 DNA follows: TGTGCCAGCAGCCACGTCCTGACTGAAGCTTTCTTT. It encodes CASSHVLTEAFF. The chain recombines TRBV3-1 with TRBJ1-1; D call uncertain. Trimming pared 3 bases from V and 5 bases from J, leaving 7 bases between. The V gene's germline CDR1 is LGHDT and CDR2 YNNKEL (reference sequence). The CDR3 is 12 amino acids.

There are many counts of this clonotype. The gene calls are TRBV20-1 and TRBJ1-1; 7 bases are shared with TRBD1. This CDR3 comprises 12 residues. The germline CDR1 and CDR2 sequences are DFQATT and SNEGSKA (reference sequence). With 5 bases clipped from V and 5 bases from J, the junction kept 5 bases outside the gene matches. CDR3 residues: CSAPDRETEAFF. DNA of the CDR3: TGCAGTGCTCCAGACAGGGAGACTGAAGCTTTCTTT.

Many counts were recorded for this clonotype. The rearrangement uses TRBV27 and TRBJ1-2, with D maybe TRBD1 (5 bases). Germline CDR1 and CDR2: MNHEY and SMNVEV (reference sequence). Trimming pared 5 bases from V and 0 bases from J, leaving 16 bases between. There are 16 residues in the CDR3. As DNA, the CDR3 is TGTGCCAGCAGTGAGGCCGGGAGGGGCCCTAACTATGGCTACACCTTC. Translated: CASSEAGRGPNYGYTF.

This clonotype was seen many times. The rearrangement uses TRBV20-1 and TRBJ2-7, with D uncertain. From germline, CDR1 is DFQATT and CDR2 SNEGSKA (reference sequence). The germline V and J ends were trimmed by 2 bases and 5 bases, with 7 bases remaining between them. CDR3 length equals 11 residues. CDR3 residues: CSARTTHEQYF. CDR3 DNA sequence: TGCAGTGCTAGAACTACCCACGAGCAGTACTTC.

This clonotype has more than one count but fewer than ten. The rearrangement joins TRBV5-1 to TRBJ2-5; unclear D gene. The ends were cut back, 0 bases at V and 1 base at J, with 7 bases in the middle. The CDR3 totals 14 residues. Germline values: CDR1 SGHRS, CDR2 YFSETQ. CDR3 DNA: TGCGCCAGCAGCTTGGGCCAGTCCCAAGAGACCCAGTACTTC. This sequence encodes CASSLGQSQETQYF.